The 24 T cell receptor beta chains below come from one sample, sequenced in a study of PD-L1 blockade in urothelial cancer (TCRdb year 2017). Library preparation was by the immunoSEQ multiplex PCR assay. This is the immuneACCESS table as TCRdb keeps it, with only in-frame sequences that have V and J called. A part of the clones is gone; compared with another copy, unresolved V genes explain less than half, and the rest is unexplained. The sample includes about 100,000 clones, with roughly nine tenths observed a single time. The top ten clonotypes cover 0.7% to 0.95% of the sample. This material consisted of PBMCs, taken around atezolizumab (anti-PD-L1) treatment. These receptors came from a woman at least 80 years old with urothelial cancer.

In its sample, this clone was seen a few times. This chain connects TRBV28 to TRBJ1-2; unclear D gene. CDR3 size: 14 residues. CDR1 and CDR2 from the germline V gene are MDHEN and SYDVKM. V was cut by 6 bases and J by 0 bases, with 11 bases left in between. This CDR3 reads CASSASGANYGYTF. CDR3 sequence (DNA): TGTGCCAGCAGCGCGAGTGGAGCTAACTATGGCTACACCTTC.

The genes are TRBV5-1 and TRBJ2-5; D gene uncertain. This CDR3 has 13 residues. Germline V CDR1 and CDR2: SGHRS, YFSETQ. V lost 7 bases and J lost 2, with 12 bases in between. CDR3 amino acids: CASALDPQETQYF. The CDR3 nucleotides are TGCGCCAGCGCCTTGGATCCGCAAGAGACCCAGTACTTC.

The V and J genes are TRBV13 and TRBJ1-2, with D possibly being TRBD1 (5 bases). With 5 bases removed from V and 3 bases from J, the gap between germline ends came to 13 bases. This CDR3 has 14 amino acids. Germline assignment: CDR1 PRHDT and CDR2 FYEKMQ (reference sequence). CDR3 in amino acids: CASSRGGVDYGYTF. CDR3 sequence (DNA): TGTGCCAGCAGCCGGGGGGGGGTCGACTATGGCTACACCTTC.

The chain joins TRBV5-1 to TRBJ2-1, with 14 positions matching TRBD2. Germline assignment: CDR1 SGHRS and CDR2 YFSETQ. V lost 3 bases and J lost 7; bases outside the gene matches: 6. This CDR3 has 16 amino acids. CDR3 coding DNA: TGCGCCAGCAGCTCGCCGGGACTAGCGGGAGTAAATGAGCAGTTCTTC. Translation: CASSSPGLAGVNEQFF. Looking up the rest from reference TRBV5-1 and TRBJ2-1 gives the full variable domain: KAGVTQTPRYLIKTRGQQVTLSCSPISGHRSVSWYQQTPGQGLQFLFEYFSETQRNKGNFPGRFSGRQFSNSRSEMNVSTLELGDSALYLCASSSPGLAGVNEQFFGPGTRLTVL.

This chain connects TRBV5-1 to TRBJ1-3; D perhaps matches TRBD1 (6 bases). The germline V gene encodes CDR1 SGHRS and CDR2 YFSETQ. The length of the CDR3 is 17 residues. V shed 0 bases and J shed 0 bases, with 13 bases lying between them. CDR3: CASSLGRTAISGNTIYF. The CDR3 DNA sequence: TGCGCCAGCAGCTTGGGGAGGACAGCGATCTCTGGAAACACCATATATTTT.

The chain has TRBV5-1 and TRBJ1-1; 7 bases are a match to TRBD1. Losses at the gene ends were 3 bases for V and 3 bases for J; bases not matched to a gene: 8. This CDR3 comprises 15 residues. Germline CDR1 SGHRS, CDR2 YFSETQ. The CDR3 nucleotides read TGCGCCAGCAGCTCGGGGTCAGGGGGTGACACTGAAGCTTTCTTT. Amino acid sequence: CASSSGSGGDTEAFF. The entire variable domain, with the rest obtained from reference TRBV5-1 and TRBJ1-1, is as follows: KAGVTQTPRYLIKTRGQQVTLSCSPISGHRSVSWYQQTPGQGLQFLFEYFSETQRNKGNFPGRFSGRQFSNSRSEMNVSTLELGDSALYLCASSSGSGGDTEAFFGQGTRLTVV.

The chain combines TRBV25-1 with TRBJ1-1, with D uncertain. The V end lost 7 bases, the J end lost 0 bases, and 3 bases lay between the germline ends. This CDR3 is built from 11 residues. Germline V gene sequence: CDR1 MGHDK, CDR2 SYGVNS. DNA of the CDR3: TGTGCCAGCACAATGAACACTGAAGCTTTCTTT. Protein product: CASTMNTEAFF.

This rearrangement joins TRBV18 to TRBJ1-2; TRBD1 aligns across 8 bases. The V segment lost 3 bases and the J segment 4 bases; nucleotides outside the gene matches: 1. CDR1 and CDR2 from the germline V gene are KGHSH and LQKENI. The CDR3 consists of 13 residues. CDR3 loop: CASSPQGAYGYTF. For the CDR3, the DNA is TGTGCCAGCTCACCCCAGGGGGCCTATGGCTACACCTTC. The whole variable domain, filled in from reference TRBV18 and TRBJ1-2, reads NAGVMQNPRHLVRRRGQEARLRCSPMKGHSHVYWYRQLPEEGLKFMVYLQKENIIDESGMPKERFSAEFPKEGPSILRIQQVVRGDSAAYFCASSPQGAYGYTFGSGTRLTVV.

This chain links TRBV28 with TRBJ2-5; 7 bases are shared with TRBD2. The CDR3 is made up of 12 amino acids. The V segment lost 6 bases and the J segment 5 bases; nucleotides outside the gene matches: 3. CDR1 is MDHEN and CDR2 is SYDVKM in the germline V gene. DNA of the CDR3: TGTGCCAGCAGGGGGGGGTACGAGACCCAGTACTTC. Protein: CASRGGYETQYF.

The rearrangement links TRBV5-1 to TRBJ2-7, with 7 bases matching TRBD2. The CDR3 contains 17 residues. Germline V CDR1 and CDR2: SGHRS, YFSETQ. V shed 2 bases and J 2 bases; nucleotides not matched to a gene: 13. CDR3 nucleotides: TGCGCCAGCAGCTTTCATGGGGCTAGCGGCTCAACCTACGAGCAGTACTTC. Residues: CASSFHGASGSTYEQYF.

This clone was found once. This chain uses TRBV7-9 with TRBJ2-5, with TRBD1 identical over 7 bases. V gave up 0 bases and J gave up 5 bases; unmatched junction bases: 6. CDR1 is SEHNR, CDR2 FQNEAQ, per germline (reference sequence). The CDR3 is 15 amino acids. Here the CDR3 DNA reads TGTGCCAGCAGCTTAGCAGAGGGGGCTTGGGAGACCCAGTACTTC. This encodes CASSLAEGAWETQYF.

The sample holds a few counts of this clone. This chain uses TRBV19 with TRBJ1-2; 9 bases line up with TRBD1. This CDR3 has 15 residues. Trimming cost V 4 bases and J 8 bases; bases outside gene matches: 11. CDR1 and CDR2 from the germline V gene are LNHDA and SQIVND (reference sequence). The CDR3 here is CASSSSPGQGEGYTF. DNA of the CDR3: TGTGCCAGTAGTAGCTCCCCGGGACAGGGTGAAGGCTACACCTTC.

This chain joins TRBV5-1 and TRBJ1-1; TRBD1 agrees at 8 bases. Germline V lookup: CDR1 SGHRS, CDR2 YFSETQ. The ends lost 0 bases at V and 6 bases at J; junction bases unmatched: 13. The CDR3 length is 17 residues. The DNA of the CDR3 is TGCGCCAGCAGCTTGGGGCAGGGGGCCTTGCTTTTGGCTGAAGCTTTCTTT. Residues: CASSLGQGALLLAEAFF.

This clone was seen just once. This same CDR3 is encoded by further DNA sequences in the sample. The chain combines TRBV29-1 with TRBJ1-2; the D is unclear. Germline V lookup: CDR1 SQVTM, CDR2 ANQGSEA. Trimming took off 3 bases at V and 0 bases at J, with 17 bases between the two ends. CDR3 size: 16 residues. The CDR3 loop reads CSVEGSAHLPNYGYTF. CDR3 nucleotides: TGCAGCGTTGAGGGGAGCGCCCACCTTCCTAACTATGGCTACACCTTC. Full variable domain (missing parts from reference TRBV29-1 and TRBJ1-2): SAVISQKPSRDICQRGTSLTIQCQVDSQVTMMFWYRQQPGQSLTLIATANQGSEATYESGFVIDKFPISRPNLTFSTLTVSNMSPEDSSIYLCSVEGSAHLPNYGYTFGSGTRLTVV.

A note on this clone: At one of its ends the junction is not consistent with the germline gene, which may arise from a read error. The CDR3: CAKRGQDRPF. In DNA form, the CDR3 reads TGCGCCAAAAGAGGGCAGGACAGACCCTTC. The genes are TRBV10-1 and TRBJ1-2; TRBD1 is a possible D gene (6 bases). The CDR3 has 10 residues. The germline V gene encodes CDR1 WNHNN and CDR2 SYGVQD (reference sequence).

This clone was recorded once. The chain combines TRBV4-1 with TRBJ2-1, with 7 bases fitting TRBD2. After removal of 1 base from V and 7 bases from J, the junction contained 7 bases not matched to a gene. CDR1 is MGHRA, CDR2 YSYEKL, per germline. The CDR3 runs to 15 residues. CDR3 loop: CASSQVGAGSNEQFF. As DNA, the CDR3 is TGCGCCAGCAGCCAAGTTGGAGCGGGATCTAATGAGCAGTTCTTC.

The chain joins TRBV29-1 to TRBJ2-7; D is ambiguous. This CDR3 comprises 11 residues. The V end was cut by 5 bases, the J end by 3 bases, with 8 bases between. Germline values: CDR1 SQVTM, CDR2 ANQGSEA. The CDR3 bases are TGCAGCGTTAAGCTCGGCTACGAGCAGTACTTC. Translated: CSVKLGYEQYF.

The chain recombines TRBV30 with TRBJ2-7; 7 positions agree with TRBD2. From germline, CDR1 is GTSNPN and CDR2 SVGIG (reference sequence). The V and J ends lost 0 bases and 1 base, in that order; junction bases with no gene match: 6. This CDR3 is built from 15 residues. The CDR3 spells CAWSVLLAESYEQYF. In DNA form, the CDR3 reads TGTGCCTGGAGTGTACTCCTAGCGGAATCCTACGAGCAGTACTTC.

The gene calls are TRBV4-1 and TRBJ2-3; 9 bases fit TRBD1. This CDR3 has 16 residues. Germline CDR1 reads MGHRA; CDR2 reads YSYEKL. The junction had 6 bases not matched to a gene; V was cut back by 4 bases and J by 1 base. In DNA form, the CDR3 reads TGCGCCAGCAGCCCAGGACAGGGGAGAGGCACAGATACGCAGTATTTT. It translates to CASSPGQGRGTDTQYF.

This clone was detected once. This chain uses TRBV27 with TRBJ1-5; possible D gene TRBD1, 5 bases. Between the trimmed V and J ends, which lost 2 bases and 1 base, there was a span of 15 bases. CDR1 is MNHEY and CDR2 is SMNVEV in the germline V gene (reference sequence). The CDR3 is 17 residues long. The CDR3 DNA reads as TGTGCCAGCAGTTTACATTTTGGGGCTTTGAGCAATCAGCCCCAGCATTTT. This translates into CASSLHFGALSNQPQHF.

This clone was counted a single time. V is TRBV28 and J is TRBJ1-2, with 7 positions matching TRBD1. The ends lost 6 bases at V and 6 bases at J; junction bases unmatched: 10. This CDR3 comprises 14 residues. Germline values: CDR1 MDHEN, CDR2 SYDVKM. The CDR3 protein is CASSVGGSANGYTF. DNA for the CDR3: TGTGCCAGCAGCGTAGGGGGCTCGGCGAATGGCTACACCTTC.

The chain joins TRBV6-5 to TRBJ2-3; D call uncertain. V was clipped by 0 bases and J by 2 bases, with 9 bases between them. The germline gives CDR1 MNHEY, CDR2 SVGAGI. There are 15 residues in the CDR3. The CDR3 protein is CASSYSEATTDTQYF. The CDR3, as DNA: TGTGCCAGCAGTTACTCAGAGGCGACCACAGATACGCAGTATTTT.

The chain has TRBV15 and TRBJ2-2; D might be TRBD2 (5 bases). This CDR3 is built from 19 residues. V dropped 0 bases and J dropped 1 base, with 18 bases sitting between them. The germline gives CDR1 LNHNV, CDR2 YYDKDF (reference sequence). CDR3 amino acids: CATSRDLVRGQLNTGELFF. Here the CDR3 DNA reads TGTGCCACCAGCAGAGATCTTGTCCGAGGGCAACTGAACACCGGGGAGCTGTTTTTT. Drawing the rest from reference TRBV15 and TRBJ2-2, the complete variable domain is DAMVIQNPRYQVTQFGKPVTLSCSQTLNHNVMYWYQQKSSQAPKLLFHYYDKDFNNEADTPDNFQSRRPNTSFCFLDIRSPGLGDTAMYLCATSRDLVRGQLNTGELFFGEGSRLTVL.

The chain uses TRBV5-6 and TRBJ1-5; TRBD1 might be the D (5 bases). The CDR3 consists of 14 residues. Germline V lookup: CDR1 SGHDT, CDR2 YYEEEE. The germline V and J ends were trimmed by 2 bases and 2 bases, with 8 bases remaining between them. CDR3 protein: CASSFDRGNQPQHF. CDR3 nucleotide sequence: TGTGCCAGCAGCTTTGACAGAGGCAATCAGCCCCAGCATTTT.